The 25 T cell receptor beta chains given below trace back to one sample, sequenced in a study of T-cell reconstitution after alpha-beta-depleted transplantation in children (dated by TCRdb to the mid-2010s). Library preparation employed PCR. The instrument given in TCRdb is Illumina HiSeq 2500. TCR libraries were prepared with molecular barcoding, using unique molecular identifiers to normalize TCRbeta repertoire quantification. TCRdb cleaned the public reads at Q25 with fastp, built clones with MiXCR and kept in-frame beta chains. Here each entry gathers all rows of one CDR3 protein and keeps the most common genes and DNA. A total of about 500,000 distinct CDR3 sequences appear in this sample, approximately 32% of them only once. The ten largest clones take up 2% to 3% of the sample. The sequencing used PBMCs from the stem cell graft donor, collected from the stem cell graft. The source is a human donor who donated a stem cell graft to a child with aplastic anemia.

The V gene is TRBV20-1, the J gene TRBJ2-5; D gene unclear. V was shortened by 1 base and J by 5 bases, with 11 bases between the two germline ends. Germline V gives CDR1 DFQATT, CDR2 SNEGSKA (reference sequence). The CDR3 is 13 amino acids. The CDR3 protein is CSARVGFGETQYF. Here the CDR3 DNA reads TGCAGTGCTAGAGTTGGCTTTGGTGAGACCCAGTACTTC.

V usage is TRBV5-1 and J usage is TRBJ1-2, with D maybe TRBD1 (6 bases). Trimming cost V 2 bases and J 5 bases, with 16 bases left between them. Per germline, CDR1 SGHRS and CDR2 YFSETQ. The CDR3 is made up of 15 amino acids. The chain's CDR3 is CASSFSVDSGYGYTF. In nucleotides, the CDR3 is TGCGCCAGCAGCTTCTCAGTGGACAGTGGATATGGCTACACCTTC.

This clonotype has a handful of counts. The chain employs TRBV4-1 and TRBJ1-3; D unresolved. Germline V lookup: CDR1 MGHRA, CDR2 YSYEKL. The CDR3 has 16 residues. V gave up 0 bases and J gave up 4 bases, with 13 bases separating them. CDR3 residues: CASSQEGSGSGNTIYF. The CDR3 region has the DNA TGCGCCAGCAGCCAAGAAGGGTCGGGCTCCGGAAACACCATATATTTT.

The chain joins TRBV5-1 to TRBJ1-1; D might be TRBD1 (6 bases). The CDR3 is 14 residues long. Germline CDR1 and CDR2: SGHRS and YFSETQ. Trimming removed 5 bases at V and 6 bases at J, with 17 bases between. CDR3 DNA sequence: TGCGCCAGCAGTACGGGACAACCTACTTCTGAAGCTTTCTTT. It encodes CASSTGQPTSEAFF.

The chain recombines TRBV5-6 with TRBJ2-4, with D tentatively TRBD1 or TRBD2 (5 bases each). Germline CDR1 is SGHDT and CDR2 is YYEEEE. The CDR3 consists of 11 residues. The ends were cut back, 0 bases at V and 13 bases at J, with 8 bases in the middle. The CDR3: CASSLERDQYF. CDR3 nucleotides: TGTGCCAGCAGCTTGGAACGGGACCAGTACTTC.

The chain combines TRBV12-3 or TRBV12-4 with TRBJ1-1, with D hard to call. The V end lost 3 bases, the J end lost 4 bases, and 12 bases lay between the germline ends. This CDR3 region has 14 residues. The CDR3, as DNA: TGTGCCAGCAGTTTTAGTCGTGAGGTCACTGAAGCTTTCTTT. It codes for CASSFSREVTEAFF.

Worth noting for this clonotype: Given a much more abundant clone one base away, this may be a read error. The chain combines TRBV29-1 with TRBJ2-1, with 9 nucleotides matching TRBD2. The CDR3 has 14 amino acids. Germline V CDR1 and CDR2: SQVTM, ANQGSEA. This CDR3 is CSVDGLAGYIEQFF. In DNA, the CDR3 is TGCAGCGTTGACGGTCTAGCGGGGTACATTGAGCAGTTCTTC.

The chain carries TRBV5-4 and TRBJ2-2, with 9 bases that match TRBD1. CDR1 is SGHNT and CDR2 is YYREEE in the germline V gene (reference sequence). Trimming removed 0 bases from V and 4 bases from J; junction bases left unmatched: 4. This CDR3 region has 16 residues. Written as DNA, the CDR3 is TGTGCCAGCAGCTTGGCCGGACAGGGGCCCACCGGGGAGCTGTTTTTT. Protein: CASSLAGQGPTGELFF.

The V and J genes are TRBV10-2 and TRBJ1-2, with a weak D call TRBD1 (5 bases). Germline CDR1 and CDR2: WSHSY and SAAADI. The CDR3 contains 14 residues. V dropped 0 bases and J dropped 7 bases, with 12 bases sitting between them. The CDR3 region is CASSESVGTAGYTF. The CDR3, as DNA: TGCGCCAGCAGTGAGTCGGTAGGGACGGCTGGCTACACCTTC.

This clonotype was seen only a few times. V and J are TRBV27 and TRBJ2-1; TRBD1 agrees at 7 bases. CDR1 and CDR2 from the germline V gene are MNHEY and SMNVEV (reference sequence). J was trimmed by 5 bases and V by 4 bases; bases with no gene match: 2. This CDR3 has 13 residues. The CDR3: CASSSGTDNEQFF. The CDR3 nucleotides are TGTGCCAGCAGTTCCGGGACAGACAATGAGCAGTTCTTC.

This clonotype was seen at least ten times. This chain links TRBV20-1 with TRBJ1-2, with D unclear. CDR1 is DFQATT, CDR2 SNEGSKA, per germline (reference sequence). Trimming cost V 0 bases and J 6 bases, with 20 bases left between them. The CDR3 runs 16 residues. CDR3 sequence (DNA): TGCAGTGCTAGAGAAAGGTCGGGGTTGACTTTGGATGGCTACACCTTC. Encoded protein: CSARERSGLTLDGYTF.

This chain links TRBV7-2 with TRBJ2-2; perhaps TRBD2 as D (6 bases). CDR1 is SGHTA, CDR2 FQGNSA, per germline. V was cut by 7 bases and J by 7 bases, with 16 bases left in between. This CDR3 spans 14 amino acids. CDR3 loop: CASTRDSVGGELFF. CDR3 sequence (DNA): TGTGCCAGCACCAGGGACTCCGTAGGCGGGGAGCTGTTTTTT.

This clonotype turned up a few times. The chain couples TRBV10-3 to TRBJ1-1; D perhaps matches TRBD1 (6 bases). Germline loops: CDR1 ENHRY, CDR2 SYGVKD. V lost 0 bases to trimming and J lost 5 bases, with 13 bases between them. The CDR3 covers 15 residues. The CDR3 loop is CAISESNGGGTEAFF. The CDR3 nucleotides are TGTGCCATCAGTGAGTCGAACGGAGGGGGGACTGAAGCTTTCTTT.

This clonotype has more than one count but fewer than ten. The chain is built from TRBV28 and TRBJ1-4, with D hard to call. Germline V gives CDR1 MDHEN, CDR2 SYDVKM. The CDR3 consists of 16 residues. Trimming cost V 5 bases and J 3 bases, with 16 bases left between them. The CDR3 DNA follows: TGTGCCAGCAGTCCGCCCCTTATTGGGCCTAATGAAAAACTGTTTTTT. Translation gives CASSPPLIGPNEKLFF.

Worth noting for this clonotype: At one end, the junction sequence differs from germline, possibly due to a read error. The V call is TRBV7-2, the J call TRBJ2-5; D call uncertain. CDR3 length: 11 residues. In germline, CDR1 is SGHTA, CDR2 FQGNSA. CDR3 DNA sequence: TGTGCCAACAGCTCGTTTGGGGACCAGTACTTC. Translation: CANSSFGDQYF.

This clonotype turned up a few times. This chain links TRBV20-1 with TRBJ2-3; no reliable D call. The CDR3 contains 13 residues. Per germline, CDR1 DFQATT and CDR2 SNEGSKA (reference sequence). V shed 3 bases and J shed 6 bases, with 13 bases lying between them. The CDR3 nucleotides read TGCAGTGCTAGTGACACTGGTTGGGATACGCAGTATTTT. Translating it yields CSASDTGWDTQYF.

This clonotype has a handful of counts. The rearrangement uses TRBV7-8 and TRBJ2-3, with 7 nucleotides matching TRBD2. The CDR3 is 16 amino acids. The junction had 4 bases not matched to a gene; V was cut back by 1 base and J by 0 bases. CDR1 and CDR2 from the germline V gene are SGHVS and FQNEAQ. This chain's CDR3 is CASSLGAGRSTDTQYF. The CDR3 DNA follows: TGTGCCAGCAGCTTAGGAGCGGGACGAAGCACAGATACGCAGTATTTT.

The V gene is TRBV6-2 or TRBV6-3, the J gene TRBJ2-7; perhaps D is TRBD1 or TRBD2 (5 bases each). The V gene lost 5 bases and the J gene lost 8 bases, with 16 bases spanning the gap. This CDR3 is built from 13 residues. Germline values: CDR1 MNHEY, CDR2 SVGEGT. CDR3 amino acids: CASSNGTPSKQYF. In DNA, the CDR3 is TGTGCCAGCAGTAACGGGACCCCTAGCAAGCAGTACTTC.

This clonotype was found a few times. The CDR3 region is CRIIQENTEAFF. The DNA of the CDR3 is TGCAGAATAATTCAGGAGAACACTGAAGCTTTCTTT. The chain couples TRBV20-1 to TRBJ1-1; D is ambiguous. Germline CDR1 reads DFQATT; CDR2 reads SNEGSKA (reference sequence). CDR3 length: 12 amino acids.

The chain is built from TRBV6-1 and TRBJ2-4; D perhaps matches TRBD1 (5 bases). The CDR3 loop spans 14 amino acids. Trimming left V 4 bases short and J 3 bases short, with 10 bases between. Germline-derived CDR1 and CDR2 are MNHNS and SASEGT. CDR3 bases: TGTGCCAGCAGTGTAGGGGATGGCAAAAACATTCAGTACTTC. Translation gives CASSVGDGKNIQYF.

This clonotype showed up just a few times. The chain combines TRBV7-9 with TRBJ1-1; 9 bases align to TRBD1. J gave up 4 bases and V 6 bases, and 6 bases lay outside the gene matches. Germline CDR1 SEHNR, CDR2 FQNEAQ (reference sequence). The CDR3 is made up of 14 amino acids. The CDR3 nucleotides read TGTGCCAGCAGGCCTACAGGGGGCAGCACTGAAGCTTTCTTT. Translated: CASRPTGGSTEAFF.

This clonotype was found a few times. V gene TRBV12-3 or TRBV12-4 combines with J gene TRBJ1-4; no clear D. This CDR3 has 15 residues. V was cut by 6 bases and J by 5 bases, with 16 bases left in between. CDR3 sequence reads: CASRMGTSQNEKLFF. CDR3 sequence (DNA): TGTGCCAGCAGAATGGGAACGTCGCAGAATGAAAAACTGTTTTTT.

The V and J genes are TRBV29-1 and TRBJ1-1; possibly TRBD1 for D (6 bases). The V gene's germline CDR1 is SQVTM and CDR2 ANQGSEA. Trimming stripped 6 bases from V and 8 bases from J, with 16 bases between. This CDR3 is built from 12 residues. The CDR3 region has the DNA TGCAGCGTCCCGAAGACAGGAAGAGAAGCTTTCTTT. It codes for CSVPKTGREAFF.

The V gene is TRBV7-2, the J gene TRBJ2-3; D remains unclear. Between the trimmed V and J ends, which lost 3 bases and 1 base, there was a span of 14 bases. The CDR3 has 16 amino acids. The V gene's germline CDR1 is SGHTA and CDR2 FQGNSA. CDR3 in amino acids: CASSLPSKTRTDTQYF. CDR3 DNA sequence: TGTGCCAGCAGCTTGCCTTCCAAGACGCGCACAGATACGCAGTATTTT.

The CDR3 DNA reads TGCGCCAGCAGCCAAGTGTCTAGCGGGGCCTACGAGCAGTACTTC. Residues: CASSQVSSGAYEQYF. J is TRBJ2-7 and V is TRBV4-3, with 9 nucleotides matching TRBD2. This CDR3 is built from 15 residues. The J segment lost 2 bases and the V segment lost 1 base, leaving 3 bases of the junction unmatched. Germline-derived CDR1 and CDR2 are LGHNA and YSLEER.